This is a list of T cell receptor beta chains from one sample in a study of OX40 agonist ivuxolimab in advanced cancers. The assay was immunoSEQ multiplex PCR, and TCRdb's table has in-frame clones only and misses some. This table holds tens of thousands of clones, over 80% found once. The sample in question was CD4+ or CD8+ T cells sorted from blood, obtained in a trial of the OX40 agonist ivuxolimab. The source of these receptors is an adult with an advanced solid tumor such as melanoma, head and neck, liver or kidney cancer. The CDR3 runs from the conserved cysteine through the conserved F or W.

v_call	cdr3_aa
TRBV7-9	CASSFYTGSNEKLFF
TRBV28	CASKQGLGGEKLFF
TRBV27	CASSLLDNNEQFF
TRBV6-4	CASSATPTSETQYF
TRBV5-1	CASSTTTGGHGEQFF
TRBV19	CASSTITGRSNQPQHF
TRBV11-2	CASSSSGVRNTGELFF
TRBV4-3	CASSQGVQGYEQYF
TRBV9	CASSVAPFGRQNTEAFF
TRBV7-2	CASSLRGDRNNSPLHF
TRBV7-9	CASSSTTGDVGELFF
TRBV11-2	CASRSSRTGADTQYF
TRBV7-2	CASSSTGTGNGELFF
TRBV25-1	CASSERQGRGPGNTIYF
TRBV10-1	CASSVDRTTNHQETQYF
TRBV19	CASSRGQGLENTEAFF
TRBV19	CASIGTGATGELFF
TRBV2	CASSPFPGHQSGYTF
TRBV10-1	CASRATGTNTEAFF
TRBV14	CASSQQGGHGELFF
TRBV6-5	CASSPTGSSYNEQFF
TRBV9	CASSAQGAGIQYF
TRBV7-2	CASSSRLTGELFF
TRBV4-3	CASSHFMRGPDQGALHF
TRBV5-1	CASSLADPPHTGELFF
TRBV19	CASSIRVGSYNEQFF
TRBV15	CATSIGTTAETQYF
TRBV6-5	CASSYSGGAYNEQFF
TRBV7-9	CASSYDPGIEREKLFF
TRBV7-9	CASSPPRDRVSYTF
TRBV18	CASSPQPGGGKETQYF
TRBV9	CASSAAVGYTF
TRBV14	CASSFRALRRDTEAFF
TRBV2	CASSEVGYGGNTEAFF
TRBV30	CAWSPPFGTRRSYEQYF
TRBV2	CASSLTDTQYF
TRBV7-2	CASSLSGENTIYF
TRBV30	CAWGKGITEKVQYF
TRBV15	CATSRDSGTDVIF
TRBV29-1	CSVEPPGQPYEQYF
TRBV6-5	CASSSELGGGNTEAFF
TRBV7-2	CASSPYGGQETQYF
TRBV7-3	CASSPRGTGGEQYF
TRBV6-6	CASSYSSQGEGGYTF
TRBV6-5	CASSYAGTYYEQYF
TRBV25-1	CASSAGQMNTEAFF
TRBV21-1	CASSKRGADNEQFF
TRBV7-9	CASSPQGDTEAFF